A selection of T cell receptor beta chains follows, all from one sample in a study of blood T cell repertoires in COVID-19. Method: immunoSEQ multiplex PCR; TCRdb's copy keeps in-frame clones and lacks some. The sample has some 190,000 clones, 85% seen once. Sequencing was performed on peripheral blood. Source of these receptors: a woman aged 60 to 75 with acute or convalescent COVID-19. Each CDR3 is given with its conserved first and last residue. Fields, in order: J gene, D gene, CDR3 length, V gene, clone size, CDR3 protein, CDR3 DNA. The D gene is left open where the match is weak. Clone size is shown for a subset of rows, as once, few, many or a class of expanded clone.

TRBJ1-2	NA	14	TRBV5-1	NA	CASSLLTEGYGYTF	TGCGCCAGCAGCTTGCTCACAGAGGGCTATGGCTACACCTTC
TRBJ2-2	NA	13	TRBV7-9	NA	CASSYTGLGELFF	TGTGCCAGCAGCTATACAGGGCTCGGGGAGCTGTTTTTT
TRBJ2-7	NA	14	TRBV28	NA	CASSLARGFYEQYF	TGTGCCAGCAGCCTCGCCAGGGGTTTCTACGAGCAGTACTTC
TRBJ2-3	NA	17	TRBV4-1	few	CASSHQWTGSSTDTQYF	TGCGCCAGCAGCCACCAATGGACTGGATCTAGCACAGATACGCAGTATTTT
TRBJ2-2	NA	13	TRBV11-3	NA	CASSLDGASELFF	TGTGCCAGCAGCTTAGACGGAGCCAGCGAGCTGTTTTTT
TRBJ2-1	NA	13	TRBV6-6	NA	CASGGPSYNEQFF	TGTGCCAGCGGAGGCCCCTCCTACAATGAGCAGTTCTTC
TRBJ2-3	NA	14	TRBV5-4	NA	CASTLGRGTDTQYF	TGTGCCAGCACCCTCGGCCGGGGAACAGATACGCAGTATTTT
TRBJ2-2	NA	16	TRBV10-2	NA	CASSHRRGANTGELFF	TGCGCCAGCAGCCACCGGAGGGGAGCCAACACCGGGGAGCTGTTTTTT
TRBJ2-1	NA	12	TRBV6-5	NA	CAVNSPVSEQFF	TGTGCAGTAAACAGCCCGGTGAGTGAGCAGTTCTTC
TRBJ2-7	NA	12	TRBV3-1/TRBV3-2	NA	CASSQGIYEQYF	TGTGCCAGCAGCCAAGGTATCTACGAGCAGTACTTC
TRBJ1-1	NA	14	TRBV5-1	NA	CASSLREGNTEAFF	TGCGCCAGCAGCCTCCGGGAAGGGAACACTGAAGCTTTCTTT
TRBJ1-1	TRBD1	13	TRBV2	NA	CASTQGEHTEAFF	TGTGCCAGCACCCAGGGGGAGCACACTGAAGCTTTCTTT
TRBJ2-2	NA	16	TRBV9	few	CASSVGGGRAGGELFF	TGTGCCAGCAGCGTAGGGGGCGGCAGGGCCGGCGGGGAGCTGTTTTTT
TRBJ2-1	NA	19	TRBV9	NA	CASSVPRGGGETSYNEQFF	TGTGCCAGCAGCGTCCCCCGAGGGGGGGGAGAGACCTCCTACAATGAGCAGTTCTTC
TRBJ1-5	TRBD1	14	TRBV6-5	NA	CASCWEQGNQPQHF	TGTGCCAGCTGTTGGGAACAGGGGAATCAGCCCCAGCATTTT
TRBJ1-5	TRBD1	16	TRBV15	NA	CATSRDGTVANQPQHF	TGTGCCACCAGCAGAGATGGGACAGTCGCTAATCAGCCCCAGCATTTT
TRBJ2-3	TRBD2	15	TRBV3-1/TRBV3-2	NA	CASSRIGRESDTQYF	TGTGCCAGCAGCCGCATCGGGCGGGAGTCAGATACGCAGTATTTT
TRBJ2-5	NA	15	TRBV3-1/TRBV3-2	NA	CASSQEPGFQETQYF	TGTGCCAGCAGCCAAGAACCGGGTTTCCAAGAGACCCAGTACTTC
TRBJ2-1	NA	16	TRBV19	NA	CASRDPWRGAYNEQFF	TGTGCCAGTAGGGATCCTTGGCGGGGAGCCTACAATGAGCAGTTCTTC
TRBJ2-3	TRBD2	15	TRBV5-1	NA	CASRLPGGFSDTQYF	TGCGCCAGCAGATTACCGGGAGGATTTTCAGATACGCAGTATTTT
TRBJ1-1	TRBD1	13	TRBV18	NA	CASSPQGATEAFF	TGTGCCAGCTCACCACAGGGGGCCACTGAAGCTTTCTTT
TRBJ2-1	NA	16	TRBV19	NA	CASSRAGGSSYNEQFF	TGTGCCAGTAGTAGGGCCGGAGGGAGCTCCTACAATGAGCAGTTCTTC
TRBJ2-1	NA	14	TRBV5-1	NA	CASKGTNSYNEQFF	TGCGCCAGCAAAGGGACAAACTCCTACAATGAGCAGTTCTTC
TRBJ2-1	NA	11	TRBV4-1	NA	CASSQLAEQFF	TGCGCCAGCAGCCAGCTAGCGGAGCAGTTCTTC
TRBJ2-1	TRBD2	13	TRBV2	NA	CASNGLGYNEQFF	TGTGCCAGCAACGGACTAGGCTACAATGAGCAGTTCTTC
TRBJ1-3	NA	13	TRBV6-5	NA	CASSPDTKNTIYF	TGTGCCAGCAGTCCGGACACTAAGAACACCATATATTTT
TRBJ2-3	NA	16	TRBV5-3	NA	CARSLGAGQATDTQYF	TGTGCCAGAAGCTTGGGAGCGGGCCAGGCCACAGATACGCAGTATTTT
TRBJ1-1	TRBD1	15	TRBV7-2	NA	CASSSSGTANTEAFF	TGTGCCAGCAGCTCTTCCGGGACAGCGAACACTGAAGCTTTCTTT
TRBJ2-1	TRBD2	15	TRBV6-5	NA	CASSPAGGPGNEQFF	TGTGCCAGCAGTCCAGCGGGAGGGCCAGGCAATGAGCAGTTCTTC
TRBJ1-6	NA	13	TRBV27	few	CASRGTGLVTLHF	TGTGCCAGCAGGGGTACAGGGCTTGTCACCCTCCACTTT
TRBJ2-5	NA	15	TRBV15	NA	CATSRDLGGEETQYF	TGTGCCACCAGCAGAGATCTCGGGGGAGAAGAGACCCAGTACTTC
TRBJ1-2	TRBD1	17	TRBV27	NA	CASSLWAPGTGRSGYTF	TGTGCCAGCAGTTTATGGGCCCCCGGGACAGGGAGGTCTGGCTACACCTTC
TRBJ2-6	TRBD1	14	TRBV7-8	NA	CASSSSTGGNVLTF	TGTGCCAGCAGCTCATCGACAGGGGGCAACGTCCTGACTTTC
TRBJ1-6	NA	14	TRBV6-2/TRBV6-3	NA	CASSLLGGNSPLHF	TGTGCCAGCAGTCTATTAGGGGGAAATTCACCCCTCCACTTT
TRBJ2-2	NA	13	TRBV6-5	NA	CASSWGETGELFF	TGTGCCAGCAGTTGGGGGGAAACCGGGGAGCTGTTTTTT
TRBJ2-1	NA	14	TRBV7-6	once	CASSLGTGLNEQFF	TGTGCCAGCAGCTTAGGAACGGGATTAAATGAGCAGTTCTTC
TRBJ1-2	NA	13	TRBV16	few	CASSQVANYGYTF	TGTGCCAGCAGCCAAGTAGCTAACTATGGCTACACCTTC
TRBJ1-5	TRBD1	12	TRBV19	NA	CASNRGSQPQHF	TGTGCCAGCAACAGGGGGAGTCAGCCCCAGCATTTT
TRBJ1-3	TRBD1	14	TRBV5-1	NA	CASRAPGGQNTIYF	TGCGCCAGCAGAGCCCCAGGGGGCCAAAACACCATATATTTT
TRBJ2-2	NA	12	TRBV6-2/TRBV6-3	NA	CASSYNTGELFF	TGTGCCAGCAGCTATAACACCGGGGAGCTGTTTTTT
TRBJ1-4	NA	15	TRBV19	once	CASAERDITNEKLFF	TGTGCCAGTGCTGAAAGGGACATTACTAATGAAAAACTGTTTTTT
TRBJ1-1	NA	13	TRBV20-1	NA	CSASRRSDTEAFF	TGCAGTGCTAGTCGCAGGTCGGACACTGAAGCTTTCTTT
TRBJ1-5	NA	13	TRBV18	NA	CASSPLADQPQHF	TGTGCCAGCTCACCTTTAGCCGATCAGCCCCAGCATTTT
TRBJ1-1	NA	11	TRBV10-3	NA	CAISRDTEAFF	TGTGCCATCAGTAGAGACACTGAAGCTTTCTTT
TRBJ2-1	NA	14	TRBV5-4	NA	CASSLVSSYNEQFF	TGTGCCAGCAGCTTGGTTTCGTCTTACAATGAGCAGTTCTTC
TRBJ2-5	TRBD2	20	TRBV7-6	NA	CASSLEVTTSGSARGETQYF	TGTGCCAGCAGCTTAGAGGTGACGACTAGCGGGAGCGCTCGGGGGGAGACCCAGTACTTC
TRBJ1-1	NA	13	TRBV28	NA	CAGSGPTYTEAFF	TGTGCCGGAAGCGGGCCTACCTACACTGAAGCTTTCTTT
TRBJ1-1	NA	14	TRBV4-2	few	CASSQSTGNTEAFF	TGTGCCAGCAGCCAGAGCACAGGGAACACTGAAGCTTTCTTT
TRBJ1-5	TRBD1	15	TRBV28	once	CATRDSLPSNQPQHF	TGTGCCACCCGGGACAGTTTACCCTCCAATCAGCCCCAGCATTTT
TRBJ2-1	TRBD2	14	TRBV3-1/TRBV3-2	NA	CASSPGTSKGEQFF	TGTGCCAGCAGCCCCGGGACTAGCAAGGGTGAGCAGTTCTTC
TRBJ2-1	TRBD2	14	TRBV2	NA	CASSDGLADNEQFF	TGTGCCAGCAGTGATGGACTAGCGGACAATGAGCAGTTCTTC
TRBJ2-1	TRBD2	15	TRBV3-1/TRBV3-2	NA	CASSQTSGTYNEQFF	TGTGCCAGCAGCCAAACTAGCGGGACCTACAATGAGCAGTTCTTC
TRBJ2-1	TRBD2	15	TRBV6-5	NA	CASRLAGGVYNEQFF	TGTGCCAGCAGACTAGCGGGAGGGGTCTACAATGAGCAGTTCTTC
TRBJ2-2	NA	14	TRBV5-1	NA	CASSLERPTGELFF	TGCGCCAGCAGCTTGGAGAGGCCTACCGGGGAGCTGTTTTTT
TRBJ1-2	NA	15	TRBV7-2	NA	CASSPDSLLGDGYTF	TGTGCCAGCAGCCCTGACAGCCTCCTGGGCGATGGCTACACCTTC
TRBJ2-5	TRBD2	15	TRBV5-1	NA	CASSREGLLQETQYF	TGCGCCAGCAGCCGGGAGGGGTTACTACAAGAGACCCAGTACTTC
TRBJ1-1	NA	15	TRBV11-3	NA	CASSSMSRGSTEAFF	TGTGCCAGCAGCTCCATGAGCAGGGGCTCGACTGAAGCTTTCTTT